Each of the 20 T cell receptor beta chains below was sequenced from the same sample in a study of T cell clonality in common variable immunodeficiency. The assay was immunoSEQ multiplex PCR, and TCRdb's table has in-frame clones only and misses some. There are tens of thousands of clones in the sample, none observed a single time. Sequencing was performed on peripheral blood mononuclear cells. Receptors were obtained from a person aged 18-70 years in good health.

This clone was recorded at least ten times. The read ends 3 residues shy of where the CDR3 ends; the end is completed using the germline J gene. This chain links TRBV7-7 with TRBJ2-6; a weak D match, TRBD1 (5 bases). There are 16 residues in the CDR3. Germline V gene lookup returns CDR1 SSHAT and CDR2 FNYEAQ (reference sequence). The sequenced part of the CDR3 DNA is TGTGCTATACACAGGATCCAGGACTCTGGGGCCAACGTC. Encoded protein: CAIHRIQDSGANV. The entire CDR3 protein is CAIHRIQDSGANVLTF.

In this sample, this clone turned up many times. The CDR3 extends 3 residues past the end of the read, so its final part is completed from the germline J gene. V and J are TRBV7-9 and TRBJ1-2; 10 bases agree with TRBD1. Germline V gene lookup returns CDR1 SEHNR and CDR2 FQNEAQ (reference sequence). This CDR3 has 14 amino acids. V was clipped by 3 bases and J by 6 bases; unmatched bases: 4. The part of the CDR3 DNA that was read is TGTGCCAGCAGCTTGGGGACAGGGGCAGATGGC. Residues: CASSLGTGADG. In full, the CDR3 is CASSLGTGADGYTF.

This clone was found many times. Read sequence stops 3 residues before the CDR3 end, and the germline J gene provides the missing end. The V call is TRBV20-1, the J call TRBJ1-5; D remains unclear. V was cut by 0 bases and J by 5 bases, with 5 bases left in between. The CDR3 sequence is 12 residues long. Germline V gives CDR1 DFQATT, CDR2 SNEGSKA (reference sequence). The covered CDR3 bases are TGCAGTGCTAGAGATGGGCATCAGCCC. Amino acids: CSARDGHQP. From start to end, the CDR3 is CSARDGHQPQHF.

The table lists this clone with many counts. The CDR3 end is not reached by the read, which stops 3 residues before it; the germline J gene fills it in. V usage is TRBV7-2 and J usage is TRBJ2-3, with TRBD1 identical over 7 bases. This CDR3 is built from 15 residues. Germline assignment: CDR1 SGHTA and CDR2 FQGNSA. CDR3 DNA, as far as it was read: TGTGCCAGCAGCTTCGTTGCAGGGGGTTATCAGCCG. Its protein product is CASSFVAGGYQP. The whole CDR3 sequence reads CASSFVAGGYQPQYF.

Note on this clone: From the germline J gene comes the end of the CDR3, since the read stops 3 residues before it. The J gene is TRBJ1-4, the V gene TRBV2; 7 bases align to TRBD1. The CDR3 has 17 residues. The trim removed 5 bases at V and 0 bases at J, leaving 9 bases unmatched. Germline assignment: CDR1 SNHLY and CDR2 FYNNEI. Incomplete CDR3 DNA: TGTGCCAGCAGTAGACAGGGAACCAGGGCAACTAATGAAAAA. This encodes CASSRQGTRATNEK. Given in full, the CDR3 is CASSRQGTRATNEKLFF. The full variable domain, rest sourced from reference TRBV2 and TRBJ1-4, is EPEVTQTPSHQVTQMGQEVILRCVPISNHLYFYWYRQILGQKVEFLVSFYNNEISEKSEIFDDQFSVERPDGSNFTLKIRSTKLEDSAMYFCASSRQGTRATNEKLFFGSGTQLSVL.

The table lists this clone with a few counts. The observed sequence ends 3 residues before the CDR3 terminus, with the missing tail filled in from the germline J gene. The chain links TRBV5-1 to TRBJ2-3; 7 positions agree with TRBD1. The CDR3 runs to 13 residues. The germline V gene encodes CDR1 SGHRS and CDR2 YFSETQ. This CDR3 is CASSLGGQETQYF. CDR3 bases read: TGCGCCAGCAGCTTAGGGGGCCAAGAGACG.

Remarks on this clone: The observed sequence ends 3 residues before the CDR3 terminus, with the missing tail filled in from the germline J gene. The chain recombines TRBV30 with TRBJ1-5; D perhaps matches TRBD1 (5 bases). V was clipped by 0 bases and J by 6 bases, with 12 bases between them. CDR1 GTSNPN and CDR2 SVGIG come from the germline V gene (reference sequence). The CDR3 totals 14 residues. The CDR3: CAWSVAGGVQPQHF. CDR3 bases read: TGTGCCTGGAGTGTTGCGGGGGGGGTTCAGCCC.

This clone was picked up many times. The read terminates 3 residues before the CDR3 end, so the remaining end is supplied by the germline J gene. The V and J genes are TRBV20-1 and TRBJ2-7; 13 bases fit TRBD2. Germline V gives CDR1 DFQATT, CDR2 SNEGSKA (reference sequence). This CDR3 is 14 amino acids long. After removal of 6 bases from V and 5 bases from J, the junction contained 7 bases not matched to a gene. The CDR3 DNA, read in part, is TGCAGTGCAGCACTAGCGGGGGGGAGGGACGAG. Translation: CSAALAGGRDE. The full CDR3 reads CSAALAGGRDEQYF.

In its sample, this clone was seen many times. Read coverage stops 3 residues before the CDR3 terminus; the germline J gene supplies the remainder. The chain employs TRBV30 and TRBJ1-5; the D gene is possibly TRBD1 (5 bases). Germline V CDR1 and CDR2: GTSNPN, SVGIG (reference sequence). Trimming shortened V by 0 bases and J by 4 bases, and 7 bases separated the two germline ends. This CDR3 region has 13 residues. The CDR3 loop reads CAWSVGTNQPQHF. CDR3 DNA (partial): TGTGCCTGGAGTGTCGGGACTAATCAGCCC.

This clone was seen ten or more times. The CDR3 goes on 3 residues after the read ends, and that part is filled in from the germline J gene. The gene calls are TRBV30 and TRBJ2-7; TRBD2 agrees at 8 bases. Per germline, CDR1 GTSNPN and CDR2 SVGIG (reference sequence). There are 12 residues in the CDR3. V was pared by 2 bases and J by 5 bases, with 2 bases of the junction left unmatched. The part of the CDR3 DNA that was read is TGTGCCTGGAGTAGCGGGAGTCACGAG. Its translation: CAWSSGSHE. The full CDR3 reads CAWSSGSHEQYF.

This clone was counted many times. The CDR3 end is not reached by the read, which stops 3 residues before it; the germline J gene fills it in. J is TRBJ1-1 and V is TRBV30; a weak D match, TRBD1 (5 bases). The CDR3 runs to 13 residues. Germline CDR1 reads GTSNPN; CDR2 reads SVGIG (reference sequence). Trimming cost V 2 bases and J 6 bases, with 13 bases left between them. This CDR3 reads CAWSPGGGAEAFF. Incomplete CDR3 DNA: TGTGCCTGGAGTCCGGGGGGAGGCGCTGAA.

This clone was counted many times. Read sequence stops 3 residues before the CDR3 end, and the germline J gene provides the missing end. The J gene is TRBJ2-2, the V gene TRBV2; D gene unclear. The CDR3 consists of 11 residues. CDR1 is SNHLY, CDR2 FYNNEI, per germline. V gave up 6 bases and J gave up 3 bases, with 2 bases separating them. The sequenced part of the CDR3 DNA is TGTGCCAGCAGCTACACCGGGGAG. This encodes CASSYTGE. From start to end, the CDR3 is CASSYTGELFF. The full variable domain, rest sourced from reference TRBV2 and TRBJ2-2, is EPEVTQTPSHQVTQMGQEVILRCVPISNHLYFYWYRQILGQKVEFLVSFYNNEISEKSEIFDDQFSVERPDGSNFTLKIRSTKLEDSAMYFCASSYTGELFFGEGSRLTVL.

The sample holds many counts of this clone. CDR3 DNA, as far as it was read: TGTGCCAGCAGCTCTGACCTAGCTGCGGGCGATACG. Translation gives CASSSDLAAGDT. The full CDR3 is CASSSDLAAGDTQYF. V gene TRBV11-2 combines with J gene TRBJ2-3, with a tentative D call TRBD2 (5 bases). The CDR3 is cut off 3 residues early in the read; its end comes from the germline J gene. V lost 4 bases to trimming and J lost 6 bases, with 17 bases between them. Germline CDR1 reads SGHAT; CDR2 reads FQNNGV. There are 15 residues in the CDR3. Variable domain in full (rest from reference TRBV11-2 and TRBJ2-3): EAGVAQSPRYKIIEKRQSVAFWCNPISGHATLYWYQQILGQGPKLLIQFQNNGVVDDSQLPKDRFSAERLKGVDSTLKIQPAKLEDSAVYLCASSSDLAAGDTQYFGPGTRLTVL.

This clone was seen only a few times. The read ends 3 residues before the CDR3 terminus; that terminus is restored from the germline J gene. The rearrangement links TRBV5-1 to TRBJ1-1; 9 nucleotides align to TRBD1. The CDR3 extends over 15 amino acids. V lost 2 bases, J lost 5 bases, and 7 bases stayed unmatched. CDR1 is SGHRS and CDR2 is YFSETQ in the germline V gene. CDR3 loop: CASSFFSGTGTEAFF. Incomplete CDR3 DNA: TGCGCCAGCAGCTTTTTCTCCGGGACAGGGACTGAA.

There are a few counts of this clone. The read terminates 3 residues ahead of where the CDR3 ends, so the germline J gene completes it. The chain uses TRBV29-1 and TRBJ1-2, with TRBD1 as a possible D gene (6 bases). The CDR3 consists of 13 residues. Trimming stripped 3 bases from V and 2 bases from J, with 10 bases between. Germline V gives CDR1 SQVTM, CDR2 ANQGSEA. This CDR3 reads CSVDGGANYGYTF. Incomplete CDR3 DNA: TGCAGCGTTGATGGGGGGGCAAACTATGGC.

This clone was counted ten times or more. CDR3 DNA, as far as it was read: TGCGCCAGCAGCCTCGGGACAGGGCCTAACACCGGGGAG. This codes for CASSLGTGPNTGE. The whole CDR3 reads CASSLGTGPNTGELFF. V gene TRBV5-1 combines with J gene TRBJ2-2, with 9 bases aligning to TRBD1. The read gets to within 3 residues of the CDR3 end, and the germline J gene fills in the rest. The CDR3 length is 16 residues. Trimming cost V 4 bases and J 2 bases; bases outside gene matches: 6. The germline V gene has CDR1 SGHRS and CDR2 YFSETQ.

In this sample, this clone turned up many times. The CDR3 end lies 3 residues beyond the end of the read and is filled in from the germline J gene. The rearrangement joins TRBV19 to TRBJ1-1, with no clear D. The CDR3 runs to 16 residues. From germline, CDR1 is LNHDA and CDR2 SQIVND (reference sequence). V shed 9 bases and J shed 0 bases, with 20 bases lying between them. The CDR3 bases that were read are TGTGCCAGCCACCTGGGCAGCCGACGCCTGAACACTGAA. Amino acid sequence: CASHLGSRRLNTE. The full CDR3 protein reads CASHLGSRRLNTEAFF.

This clone has ten or more counts. The read finishes 3 residues shy of the CDR3 end, and the germline J gene is used to complete it. V and J are TRBV30 and TRBJ1-5, with TRBD1 as a possible D gene (6 bases). The ends were cut back, 0 bases at V and 3 bases at J, with 12 bases in the middle. Germline V CDR1 and CDR2: GTSNPN, SVGIG (reference sequence). The CDR3 length is 15 residues. The CDR3 region is CAWSVGAKLNQPQHF. Incomplete CDR3 DNA: TGTGCCTGGAGTGTGGGGGCCAAACTCAATCAGCCC.

This clone was recorded at least ten times. The read finishes 3 residues shy of the CDR3 end, and the germline J gene is used to complete it. The chain uses TRBV7-8 and TRBJ1-5; no firm D call. The CDR3 totals 12 residues. In germline, CDR1 is SGHVS, CDR2 FQNEAQ. V was trimmed by 3 bases and J by 3 bases, leaving 3 bases between them. This CDR3 reads CASSFLNQPQHF. The sequenced part of the CDR3 DNA is TGTGCCAGCAGCTTCCTCAATCAGCCC. Looking up the rest from reference TRBV7-8 and TRBJ1-5 gives the full variable domain: GAGVSQSPRYKVAKRGQDVALRCDPISGHVSLFWYQQALGQGPEFLTYFQNEAQLDKSGLPSDRFFAERPEGSVSTLKIQRTQQEDSAVYLCASSFLNQPQHFGDGTRLSIL.

This clone was found many times. The read falls 3 residues short of the CDR3 end, and the missing part is taken from the germline J gene. The chain uses TRBV6-2 or TRBV6-3 and TRBJ2-1, with D perhaps matching TRBD2 (7 bases). V shed 8 bases and J shed 0 bases, with 11 bases lying between them. Germline lookup yields CDR1 MNHEY and CDR2 SVGEGT. This CDR3 region has 14 residues. The CDR3 sequence is CASVGGASYNEQFF. CDR3 DNA (partial): TGTGCCAGCGTTGGGGGGGCCTCCTACAATGAG.